This T cell receptor beta chain was recorded in a study of OX40 agonist ivuxolimab in advanced cancers. The study's findings and limits: Partial responders treated at 0.1-3.0 mg/kg exhibited clonal expansion among the lowest measured.

Points on this clone: The antigen remains unidentified.

CDR1 SGHAT and CDR2 FQNNGV come from the germline V gene. The V end was cut by 7 bases, the J end by 7 bases, with 8 bases between. The CDR3 totals 11 residues. Sequencing was performed with immunoSEQ multiplex PCR; in TCRdb, only in-frame clones are kept and a portion is missing. This table has tens of thousands of clones, around 85% appearing once. This TCR derives from an adult with an advanced solid tumor such as melanoma, head and neck, liver or kidney cancer. The chain uses TRBV11-2 and TRBJ2-1; D remains unclear. This specimen consisted of CD4+ or CD8+ T cells sorted from blood, obtained in a trial of the OX40 agonist ivuxolimab. CDR3 protein: CASMQENEQFF. In DNA, the CDR3 is TGTGCCAGCATGCAGGAGAATGAGCAGTTCTTC.